Sequencing of this TCR beta chain was carried out in a study of T cells in Graves' hyperthyroidism and ophthalmopathy. Amplification of TCR beta CDR3 regions was performed using RNA transcripts as template. HTBI primers were the set used in a first-round RT-PCR of the TCR CDR3. TCRdb analysed the multiplex PCR reads with MiXCR anew, one entry per CDR3 protein. Of about 380,000 distinct CDR3 sequences listed, roughly 13% are singletons. Germline V gene data show CDR1 as SGHNT and CDR2 as YYREEE (reference sequence). The V gene lost 4 bases and the J gene lost 1 base, with 17 bases spanning the gap. CDR3 length: 16 residues.

This clonotype was obtained from a young man with Graves' hyperthyroidism that later progressed to Graves' ophthalmopathy. Specimen: blood. The V and J genes are TRBV5-4 and TRBJ1-2; D possibly corresponds to TRBD1 (6 bases). The CDR3 spells CASSPGRGLSNYGYTF. The CDR3 DNA reads as TGTGCCAGCAGCCCCGGGAGGGGGTTAAGTAACTATGGCTACACCTTC.